The 29 T cell receptor beta chains below all came from one sample that was sequenced in a study of shared T cell receptors in the human thymus (TCRdb year 2021). The library was prepared using the immunoSEQ multiplex PCR assay. TCRdb holds this immuneACCESS table with in-frame rearrangements only. Some clones are missing; in checked studies, unresolved V genes explain under half, and the rest has no known cause. This sample has 63,000 or so clones in its table, and 90% to 95% of those were observed once. The top ten hold around 0.035% of the sample. Sequenced input: thymocytes. All receptors come from a human donor.

The chain has TRBV27 and TRBJ1-2, with 12 positions matching TRBD1. J gave up 7 bases and V 10 bases, and 10 bases lay outside the gene matches. Germline values: CDR1 MNHEY, CDR2 SMNVEV (reference sequence). This CDR3 comprises 14 residues. CDR3 DNA sequence: TGTGCCATCCGGGACAGGGGGCAAATTGGTGGCTACACCTTC. Its translation is CAIRDRGQIGGYTF.

The genes are TRBV5-6 and TRBJ1-2; 11 nucleotides line up with TRBD1. Germline CDR1 and CDR2: SGHDT and YYEEEE. The ends lost 0 bases at V and 3 bases at J; junction bases unmatched: 1. This CDR3 spans 15 amino acids. DNA for the CDR3: TGTGCCAGCAGCTTGGTGGGACAGGGGGACTATGGCTACACCTTC. This encodes CASSLVGQGDYGYTF.

This chain links TRBV9 with TRBJ1-5, with D perhaps TRBD1 (5 bases). The germline gives CDR1 SGDLS, CDR2 YYNGEE. Between the trimmed V and J ends, which lost 5 bases and 4 bases, there was a span of 16 bases. CDR3 length equals 15 residues. The CDR3 loop is CASSRNGTDNQPQHF. Here the CDR3 DNA reads TGTGCCAGCAGTAGAAATGGGACGGATAATCAGCCCCAGCATTTT.

V is TRBV6-6 and J is TRBJ1-4; the D is unclear. The V and J ends lost 0 bases and 9 bases respectively, with 14 bases between them. There are 15 residues in the CDR3. Per the germline V gene, CDR1 is MNHNY and CDR2 is SVGAGI (reference sequence). CDR3 DNA: TGTGCCAGCAGTTACTCGGCGGATAGTATACAAAAACTGTTTTTT. Translated, it gives CASSYSADSIQKLFF.

The chain has TRBV7-2 and TRBJ2-1; 11 nucleotides align to TRBD1. This CDR3 spans 19 amino acids. CDR1 SGHTA and CDR2 FQGNSA come from the germline V gene. V trimming: 1 base; J trimming: 9 bases; junction bases outside the gene matches: 17. The CDR3 bases are TGTGCCAGCAGCTTAGTGTCTTTCGATGGGACAGGGGGGTCATGTGAGCAGTTCTTC. This encodes CASSLVSFDGTGGSCEQFF.

This chain connects TRBV4-3 to TRBJ2-1, with 9 bases aligning to TRBD2. The germline V gene has CDR1 LGHNA and CDR2 YSLEER. CDR3 length equals 18 residues. J gave up 5 bases and V 1 base, and 12 bases lay outside the gene matches. CDR3 in amino acids: CASSQVLTGTSFNNEQFF. The CDR3 DNA sequence: TGCGCCAGCAGCCAAGTTTTGACCGGGACTAGCTTTAACAATGAGCAGTTCTTC.

J is TRBJ2-5 and V is TRBV9; D perhaps matches TRBD2 (5 bases). V gave up 1 base and J gave up 5 bases, with 21 bases separating them. The CDR3 contains 17 residues. The germline gives CDR1 SGDLS, CDR2 YYNGEE. DNA of the CDR3: TGTGCCAGCAGCGTATACGGGGATTGGAAAGTCGGCGAGACCCAGTACTTC. Its translation: CASSVYGDWKVGETQYF. The full variable domain, in which reference TRBV9 and TRBJ2-5 provide the parts outside the CDR3, is DSGVTQTPKHLITATGQRVTLRCSPRSGDLSVYWYQQSLDQGLQFLIQYYNGEERAKGNILERFSAQQFPDLHSELNLSSLELGDSALYFCASSVYGDWKVGETQYFGPGTRLLVL.

The rearrangement joins TRBV5-6 to TRBJ1-2; D perhaps matches TRBD1 (6 bases). V was trimmed by 4 bases and J by 8 bases, leaving 15 bases between them. There are 13 residues in the CDR3. CDR1 is SGHDT, CDR2 YYEEEE, per germline. Here the CDR3 reads CASSLYREDGYTF. For the CDR3, the DNA is TGTGCCAGCAGCCTATACAGGGAAGACGGCTACACCTTC.

This rearrangement joins TRBV5-4 to TRBJ2-5, with D tentatively TRBD1 (6 bases). The germline V gene has CDR1 SGHNT and CDR2 YYREEE (reference sequence). Deletions cut 4 bases from V and 3 bases from J, with 7 bases between. This CDR3 has 12 residues. The CDR3 protein is CASSRTEETQYF. In DNA form, the CDR3 reads TGTGCCAGCAGCCGGACAGAAGAGACCCAGTACTTC.

This clone was seen once. The gene calls are TRBV2 and TRBJ2-2; tentatively, D is TRBD2 (5 bases). Germline V gives CDR1 SNHLY, CDR2 FYNNEI. The CDR3 length is 14 residues. Trimming left V 6 bases short and J 3 bases short, with 11 bases between. CDR3 amino acids: CASRGSGYTGELFF. The DNA of the CDR3 is TGTGCCAGCAGAGGTTCGGGGTACACCGGGGAGCTGTTTTTT. Complete variable domain (other parts from reference TRBV2 and TRBJ2-2): EPEVTQTPSHQVTQMGQEVILRCVPISNHLYFYWYRQILGQKVEFLVSFYNNEISEKSEIFDDQFSVERPDGSNFTLKIRSTKLEDSAMYFCASRGSGYTGELFFGEGSRLTVL.

The rearrangement joins TRBV29-1 to TRBJ1-1; a possible D gene is TRBD1 (5 bases). Germline values: CDR1 SQVTM, CDR2 ANQGSEA. The CDR3 length is 16 residues. Between the trimmed V and J ends, which lost 5 bases and 5 bases, there was a span of 24 bases. CDR3 coding DNA: TGCAGCGTTCCAGCAACAGGTCGGTCCCCACGAACTGAAGCTTTCTTT. It yields the protein CSVPATGRSPRTEAFF.

The chain recombines TRBV5-4 with TRBJ2-1; no reliable D call. Germline CDR1 and CDR2: SGHNT and YYREEE (reference sequence). This CDR3 is built from 13 residues. Trimming removed 1 base at V and 5 bases at J, with 7 bases between. The CDR3 DNA reads as TGTGCCAGCAGCTTGCCGACGCACAATGAGCAGTTCTTC. Its translation is CASSLPTHNEQFF.

The gene calls are TRBV19 and TRBJ1-2; D is unresolved. Trimming removed 5 bases at V and 4 bases at J, with 17 bases between. CDR3 size: 15 residues. Germline loops: CDR1 LNHDA, CDR2 SQIVND (reference sequence). As DNA, the CDR3 is TGTGCCAGTAGTGTCGACAAGGCAAGTACCTATGGCTACACCTTC. Its translation: CASSVDKASTYGYTF. Full variable domain (missing parts from reference TRBV19 and TRBJ1-2): DGGITQSPKYLFRKEGQNVTLSCEQNLNHDAMYWYRQDPGQGLRLIYYSQIVNDFQKGDIAEGYSVSREKKESFPLTVTSAQKNPTAFYLCASSVDKASTYGYTFGSGTRLTVV.

This sequence joins TRBV4-1 and TRBJ2-1; 13 bases match TRBD2. The CDR3 is 15 residues long. The ends lost 4 bases at V and 9 bases at J; junction bases unmatched: 6. CDR1 is MGHRA and CDR2 is YSYEKL in the germline V gene. The CDR3 DNA follows: TGCGCCAGCAGCCCCAGACTAGCGGGGGGCGCTGAGCAGTTCTTC. It translates to CASSPRLAGGAEQFF.

The V and J genes are TRBV25-1 and TRBJ2-7; TRBD1 matches 7 bases. Germline V lookup: CDR1 MGHDK, CDR2 SYGVNS. V lost 6 bases and J lost 5; bases outside the gene matches: 7. The CDR3 extends over 13 amino acids. The CDR3 region is CASRADREDEQYF. In DNA form, the CDR3 reads TGTGCCAGCAGGGCAGACAGGGAAGACGAGCAGTACTTC.

This clone has only one observation. This chain connects TRBV4-2 to TRBJ2-1, with TRBD2 matching 7 bases. CDR1 and CDR2 (germline): LGHNA, YNFKEQ. This CDR3 is built from 16 residues. With 3 bases clipped from V and 2 bases from J, the junction kept 7 bases outside the gene matches. Written as DNA, the CDR3 is TGTGCCAGCAGCCAGATAAGCGGGGTCACCTACAATGAGCAGTTCTTC. Its translation: CASSQISGVTYNEQFF.

The CDR3 nucleotides are TGTGCCAGCAGTCGCCCTTTACTGGAGGGGTGGCTGGGGGGCCAACCCTACGAGCAGTACTTC. As protein: CASSRPLLEGWLGGQPYEQYF. This rearrangement joins TRBV28 to TRBJ2-5; D may correspond to TRBD1 or TRBD2 (6 bases each). The better agreement between TRBJ2-7 and the DNA end casts doubt on the J call. Germline V gene data show CDR1 as MDHEN and CDR2 as SYDVKM. The CDR3 extends over 21 amino acids.

The chain recombines TRBV7-9 with TRBJ1-3; TRBD1 agrees at 7 bases. J was trimmed by 2 bases and V by 3 bases; bases with no gene match: 7. Germline V lookup: CDR1 SEHNR, CDR2 FQNEAQ (reference sequence). The CDR3 runs to 16 residues. The CDR3 here is CASSFSPGTAGNTIYF. The CDR3 DNA reads as TGTGCCAGCAGCTTCTCCCCCGGGACAGCTGGAAACACCATATATTTT.

Remarks on this clone: Other DNA sequences within the sample encode an identical CDR3. The chain joins TRBV4-1 to TRBJ1-6; D remains ambiguous. From germline, CDR1 is MGHRA and CDR2 YSYEKL. V was shortened by 0 bases and J by 8 bases, with 11 bases between the two germline ends. The CDR3 has 15 amino acids. This chain's CDR3 is CASSQDPFPDSPLHF. The CDR3 DNA is TGCGCCAGCAGCCAAGACCCCTTTCCTGATTCACCCCTCCACTTT.

V and J are TRBV9 and TRBJ2-7; weak D call: TRBD1 (6 bases). This CDR3 region has 16 residues. Deletions cut 0 bases from V and 6 bases from J, with 19 bases between. CDR1 is SGDLS and CDR2 is YYNGEE in the germline V gene. This CDR3 reads CASSVEWGSGRGEQYF. In nucleotides, the CDR3 is TGTGCCAGCAGCGTAGAATGGGGCTCAGGCAGGGGCGAGCAGTACTTC.

The V gene is TRBV5-1, the J gene TRBJ2-7, with 8 nucleotides matching TRBD1. Germline trimming cut 3 bases from V and 5 bases from J; bases unmatched to any gene: 10. Germline V gene lookup returns CDR1 SGHRS and CDR2 YFSETQ. This CDR3 comprises 15 residues. The CDR3 coding sequence is TGCGCCAGCAGCTCAACAGGGGGGTCTAGCGACGAGCAGTACTTC. As protein: CASSSTGGSSDEQYF.

The chain combines TRBV28 with TRBJ1-6; TRBD1 agrees at 11 bases. The CDR3 is 20 residues long. Germline CDR1 is MDHEN and CDR2 is SYDVKM. V gave up 8 bases and J gave up 1 base; unmatched junction bases: 16. The CDR3 DNA reads TGTGCCAGCTTGGACAGGGGGCTTCTCATTGTGGGTTCCTATAATTCACCCCTCCACTTT. It codes for CASLDRGLLIVGSYNSPLHF.

The CDR3 DNA sequence: TGTGCCAGTAGTATCCACGGACTAGCGGGGGGTCTTTCTTACAATGAGCAGTTCTTC. Protein sequence: CASSIHGLAGGLSYNEQFF. This sequence joins TRBV19 and TRBJ2-1, with 14 bases aligning to TRBD2. J lost 4 bases, V lost 3 bases, and 11 bases had no gene match. From germline, CDR1 is LNHDA and CDR2 SQIVND (reference sequence). The CDR3 is 19 amino acids.

This chain's CDR3 is CASSRTGSTDTQYF. CDR3 nucleotides: TGTGCCAGCAGCCGGACGGGAAGCACAGATACGCAGTATTTT. The rearrangement joins TRBV14 to TRBJ2-3, with D perhaps matching TRBD2 (5 bases). Germline V gene sequence: CDR1 SGHDN, CDR2 FVKESK. Trimming took off 4 bases at V and 0 bases at J, with 8 bases between the two ends. The CDR3 consists of 14 residues.

The chain employs TRBV4-1 and TRBJ1-2; maybe TRBD1 (6 bases). The ends were cut back, 0 bases at V and 1 base at J, with 21 bases in the middle. This CDR3 comprises 19 residues. The germline V gene encodes CDR1 MGHRA and CDR2 YSYEKL. The CDR3 spells CASSQDKGVPSVLNYGYTF. CDR3 nucleotide sequence: TGCGCCAGCAGCCAAGATAAGGGGGTCCCCAGTGTGCTTAACTATGGCTACACCTTC.

This sequence joins TRBV4-1 and TRBJ2-1; 13 positions match TRBD2. Germline CDR1 and CDR2: MGHRA and YSYEKL. The CDR3 contains 22 residues. V shed 1 base, J shed 3 bases, and the junction held 18 bases outside the gene matches. In DNA, the CDR3 is TGCGCCAGCAGCCAAGTCTTATGGACACTAGCGGGGGGGCGCTACGACTACAATGAGCAGTTCTTC. This gives the protein CASSQVLWTLAGGRYDYNEQFF.

The rearrangement uses TRBV4-3 and TRBJ2-1, with D tentatively TRBD2 (6 bases). Deletions cut 0 bases from V and 7 bases from J, with 16 bases between. The germline V gene encodes CDR1 LGHNA and CDR2 YSLEER. CDR3 size: 16 residues. CDR3 bases: TGCGCCAGCAGCCAAGATGGAAGGGAAGGAGGGAATGAGCAGTTCTTC. Encoded protein: CASSQDGREGGNEQFF.

The chain is built from TRBV14 and TRBJ1-1; TRBD1 matches at 8 bases. V was clipped by 4 bases and J by 0 bases; unmatched bases: 7. CDR1 SGHDN and CDR2 FVKESK come from the germline V gene. The CDR3 covers 16 residues. The CDR3 loop is CASSRRDRRMNTEAFF. In DNA, the CDR3 is TGTGCCAGCAGCCGTCGGGACAGGCGCATGAACACTGAAGCTTTCTTT.

In this sample, this clone turned up once. The chain has TRBV28 and TRBJ1-6; D not certain. V lost 3 bases, J lost 7 bases, and 13 bases lay in between. CDR3 length equals 15 residues. Germline V gene lookup returns CDR1 MDHEN and CDR2 SYDVKM. CDR3 amino acids: CASSFPHRVNSPLHF. The DNA for the CDR3 is TGTGCCAGCAGTTTCCCCCACAGAGTCAATTCACCCCTCCACTTT.